This TCR beta chain was observed in a study of radiotherapy plus CTLA-4 blockade in lung cancer. At the level of the study: Patients showed objective responses in 15% to 20% of cases, and disease control was achieved by 30% to 35%.

The CDR3 has 15 amino acids. Looked up from germline, CDR1 is MNHEY and CDR2 is SVGAGI. V was cut by 2 bases and J by 4 bases, with 12 bases left in between. Using immunoSEQ multiplex PCR, the repertoire was profiled, and TCRdb retains in-frame clones only, with some absent. The sample contains about 40,000 clones, about 75% of which appear only once. J is TRBJ1-3 and V is TRBV6-5; a weak D match, TRBD1 (5 bases). Sequenced here: peripheral blood, sampled from a patient treated with radiotherapy plus ipilimumab. This clonotype was sampled from a human donor with non-small cell lung cancer who had stable disease on radiotherapy plus ipilimumab. The CDR3 region is CASSYGADSGNTIYF. Here the CDR3 DNA reads TGTGCCAGCAGTTACGGGGCTGATTCGGGAAACACCATATATTTT.